This passage covers 13 T cell receptor beta chains from one sample sequenced in a study of shared T cell receptors in the human thymus. TCRdb's table, derived via immunoSEQ multiplex PCR, lists solely in-frame clones and lacks some. Of more than 550,000 clones listed, around 87% are singletons. The data were also submitted as part of a second study, on human thymus T cells.

Specimen: thymocytes. The receptors shown here come from a boy younger than two with a congenital heart defect.

This chain joins TRBV6-5 and TRBJ1-2; 9 bases are a match to TRBD1. The CDR3 has 14 residues. Per germline, CDR1 MNHEY and CDR2 SVGAGI. V was pared by 6 bases and J by 7 bases, with 9 bases of the junction left unmatched. CDR3 loop: CASSLRQGDFGYTF. Written as DNA, the CDR3 is TGTGCCAGCAGCCTAAGACAGGGGGATTTTGGCTACACCTTC.

The rearrangement joins TRBV27 to TRBJ2-1; 7 bases are a match to TRBD2. V dropped 3 bases and J dropped 15; count of bases not matched to a gene: 14. In germline, CDR1 is MNHEY, CDR2 SMNVEV (reference sequence). The CDR3 has 14 residues. CDR3 DNA sequence: TGTGCCAGCAGTTTGCCGGGAGGCGGGGCAAAAATGTTCTTC. This gives the protein CASSLPGGGAKMFF.

V and J are TRBV4-3 and TRBJ2-2, with TRBD2 matching 8 bases. Germline V lookup: CDR1 LGHNA, CDR2 YSLEER. V lost 0 bases and J lost 4; bases outside the gene matches: 7. This CDR3 contains 17 residues. The CDR3 protein is CASSQDVGSGTTGELFF. In DNA, the CDR3 is TGCGCCAGCAGCCAAGATGTGGGTAGCGGGACCACCGGGGAGCTGTTTTTT.

The chain recombines TRBV19 with TRBJ1-5; D perhaps matches TRBD1 (6 bases). Germline V gene data show CDR1 as LNHDA and CDR2 as SQIVND (reference sequence). The CDR3 loop spans 14 amino acids. Trimming pared 5 bases from V and 3 bases from J, leaving 11 bases between. The chain's CDR3 is CASSPRDNNQPQHF. In DNA form, the CDR3 reads TGTGCCAGTAGTCCCCGGGACAACAATCAGCCCCAGCATTTT.

The chain employs TRBV12-5 and TRBJ1-1, with 8 bases matching TRBD1. CDR1 is LGHNT and CDR2 is FRNRAP in the germline V gene. This CDR3 contains 17 residues. V shed 4 bases, J shed 1 base, and the junction held 11 bases outside the gene matches. This CDR3 reads CASGSTQGVGENTEAFF. The CDR3 DNA is TGTGCTAGTGGTTCGACACAGGGGGTTGGTGAGAACACTGAAGCTTTCTTT.

J is TRBJ2-7 and V is TRBV29-1; 14 nucleotides match TRBD2. Germline values: CDR1 SQVTM, CDR2 ANQGSEA. V lost 6 bases and J lost 4; bases outside the gene matches: 14. This CDR3 is built from 17 residues. CDR3 nucleotides: TGCAGCGTCGGGACAGGGGGACTAGCGGGGGAACCTTACGAGCAGTACTTC. Encoded protein: CSVGTGGLAGEPYEQYF.

This chain links TRBV10-3 with TRBJ1-4; 7 bases fit TRBD1. J was trimmed by 4 bases and V by 0 bases; bases with no gene match: 8. The CDR3 length is 17 residues. Germline values: CDR1 ENHRY, CDR2 SYGVKD. The CDR3 here is CAISESKVAGGNEKLFF. Here the CDR3 DNA reads TGTGCCATCAGTGAGTCGAAGGTGGCAGGGGGTAATGAAAAACTGTTTTTT.

The chain carries TRBV5-6 and TRBJ2-1; TRBD2 aligns across 7 bases. Germline V CDR1 and CDR2: SGHDT, YYEEEE. CDR3 size: 16 residues. Trimming removed 6 bases from V and 3 bases from J; junction bases left unmatched: 12. The CDR3 loop reads CASTSGGGPLYNEQFF. The CDR3 coding sequence is TGTGCCAGCACCTCTGGGGGGGGACCCCTCTACAATGAGCAGTTCTTC.

The chain carries TRBV27 and TRBJ2-7; 10 nucleotides agree with TRBD1. Trimming at V came to 6 bases and at J to 2 bases, leaving 10 bases not matched to a gene. Germline V CDR1 and CDR2: MNHEY, SMNVEV (reference sequence). The CDR3 consists of 16 residues. CDR3 loop: CASRPQRDRGTYEQYF. Here the CDR3 DNA reads TGTGCCAGCAGGCCTCAGAGGGACAGGGGAACCTACGAGCAGTACTTC.

V gene TRBV10-3 combines with J gene TRBJ2-1, with 14 bases identical to TRBD2. Germline V gene sequence: CDR1 ENHRY, CDR2 SYGVKD. The CDR3 sequence is 14 residues long. The V and J ends lost 4 bases and 7 bases, in that order; junction bases with no gene match: 0. For the CDR3, the DNA is TGTGCCATCAGTGGACTAGCGGGGGGGAATGAGCAGTTCTTC. This encodes CAISGLAGGNEQFF.

This clone was seen only a few times. The chain uses TRBV5-1 and TRBJ1-3; perhaps TRBD1 as D (5 bases). With 0 bases removed from V and 0 bases from J, the gap between germline ends came to 7 bases. The CDR3 loop spans 15 amino acids. Germline loops: CDR1 SGHRS, CDR2 YFSETQ. The CDR3 loop reads CASSLVGASGNTIYF. For the CDR3, the DNA is TGCGCCAGCAGCTTGGTTGGGGCCTCTGGAAACACCATATATTTT.

The V call is TRBV28, the J call TRBJ2-7; 7 nucleotides align to TRBD1. Trimming at V came to 2 bases and at J to 4 bases, leaving 11 bases not matched to a gene. This CDR3 contains 16 residues. From germline, CDR1 is MDHEN and CDR2 SYDVKM. CDR3 nucleotides: TGTGCCAGCAGTTTACGAACGGGACAGTCGTTGTACGAGCAGTACTTC. Protein product: CASSLRTGQSLYEQYF.

This clone was recorded a few times. The chain couples TRBV19 to TRBJ1-2; D remains ambiguous. The germline V and J ends were trimmed by 7 bases and 4 bases, with 22 bases remaining between them. CDR1 is LNHDA and CDR2 is SQIVND in the germline V gene (reference sequence). CDR3 size: 16 residues. The chain's CDR3 is CASTNVYLGRSYGYTF. The DNA for the CDR3 is TGTGCCAGTACCAACGTGTATCTTGGGAGGAGCTATGGCTACACCTTC. Drawing the rest from reference TRBV19 and TRBJ1-2, the complete variable domain is DGGITQSPKYLFRKEGQNVTLSCEQNLNHDAMYWYRQDPGQGLRLIYYSQIVNDFQKGDIAEGYSVSREKKESFPLTVTSAQKNPTAFYLCASTNVYLGRSYGYTFGSGTRLTVV.